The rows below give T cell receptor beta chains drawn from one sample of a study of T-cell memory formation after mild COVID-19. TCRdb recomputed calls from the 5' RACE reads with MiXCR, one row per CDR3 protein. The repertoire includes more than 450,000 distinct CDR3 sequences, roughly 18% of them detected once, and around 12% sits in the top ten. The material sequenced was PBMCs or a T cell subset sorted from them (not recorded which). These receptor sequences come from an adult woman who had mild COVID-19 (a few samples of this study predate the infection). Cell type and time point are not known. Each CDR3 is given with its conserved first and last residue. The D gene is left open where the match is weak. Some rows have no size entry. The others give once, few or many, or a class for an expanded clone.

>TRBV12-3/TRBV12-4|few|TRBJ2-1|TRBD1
CASSPLTGAHEQFF
TGTGCCAGCAGCCCACTTACAGGGGCACATGAGCAGTTCTTC
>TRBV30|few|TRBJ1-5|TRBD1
CACARGQGATQPQHF
TGTGCCTGTGCGCGGGGACAGGGGGCAACTCAGCCCCAGCATTTT
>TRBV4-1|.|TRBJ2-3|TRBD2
CASSQDRERGSSTDTQYF
TGCGCCAGCAGCCAAGATCGGGAGCGGGGGTCTTCCACAGATACGCAGTATTTT
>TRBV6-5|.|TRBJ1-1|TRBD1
CASSYPGTGRTEAFF
TGTGCCAGCAGTTACCCCGGGACAGGCCGGACTGAAGCTTTCTTT
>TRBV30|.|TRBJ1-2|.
CAWSDVWGYTF
TGTGCCTGGAGTGACGTGTGGGGCTACACCTTC
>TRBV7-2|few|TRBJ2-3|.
CASSSHGIGGTDTQYF
TGTGCCAGCAGCTCCCATGGTATCGGGGGCACAGATACGCAGTATTTT
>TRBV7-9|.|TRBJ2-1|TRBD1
CASSSKIGQGYEQFF
TGTGCCAGCAGCTCCAAGATCGGACAGGGTTATGAGCAGTTCTTC
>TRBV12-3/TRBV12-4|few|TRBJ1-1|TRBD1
CASSVDRGTFF
TGTGCCAGCAGTGTAGACAGGGGAACTTTCTTT
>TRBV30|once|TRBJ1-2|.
CAWSVMKVQGGGGTF
TGTGCCTGGAGTGTTATGAAGGTGCAGGGAGGAGGGGGAACCTTC
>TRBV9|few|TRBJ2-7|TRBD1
CASSAGLGTGGDEQYF
TGTGCCAGCAGCGCCGGTTTAGGGACAGGGGGCGACGAGCAGTACTTC
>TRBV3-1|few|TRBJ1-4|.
CASSQALGRGGEKLFF
TGTGCCAGCAGCCAAGCCCTCGGCAGGGGAGGGGAAAAACTGTTTTTT
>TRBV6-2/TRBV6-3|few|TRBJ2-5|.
CASSYEIAFQETQYF
TGTGCCAGCAGTTACGAGATAGCGTTCCAAGAGACCCAGTACTTC
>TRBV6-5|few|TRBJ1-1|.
CASSYDGQTNTEAFF
TGTGCCAGCAGTTACGACGGACAGACGAACACTGAAGCTTTCTTT
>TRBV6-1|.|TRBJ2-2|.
CASGRPNTGELFF
TGTGCCAGCGGACGGCCGAACACCGGGGAGCTGTTTTTT
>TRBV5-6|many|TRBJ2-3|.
CASSTDRLILPSTDTQYF
TGTGCCAGCAGCACGGACAGACTAATACTTCCAAGCACAGATACGCAGTATTTT
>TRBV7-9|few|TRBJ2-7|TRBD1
CASLGQGGREQYF
TGTGCCAGCCTCGGACAGGGCGGGCGCGAGCAGTACTTC
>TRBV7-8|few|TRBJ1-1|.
CATRAEAFF
TGTGCCACCAGGGCTGAAGCTTTCTTT
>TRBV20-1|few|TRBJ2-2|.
CSARGTTNTGELFF
TGCAGTGCTAGAGGGACTACGAACACCGGGGAGCTGTTTTTT
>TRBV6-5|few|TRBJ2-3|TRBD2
CASSYSVAGNTDTQYF
TGTGCCAGCAGTTACTCGGTAGCGGGAAACACAGATACGCAGTATTTT
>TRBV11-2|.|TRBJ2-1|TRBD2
CASSSPTSGRASDEQFF
TGTGCCAGCAGCTCTCCGACTAGCGGGAGGGCGTCGGATGAGCAGTTCTTC
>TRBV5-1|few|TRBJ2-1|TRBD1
CASSLRMDRENEQFF
TGCGCCAGCAGCCTACGCATGGACAGGGAGAATGAGCAGTTCTTC
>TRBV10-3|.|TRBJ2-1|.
CAISESAGGEQFF
TGTGCCATCAGTGAGTCCGCCGGCGGTGAGCAGTTCTTC
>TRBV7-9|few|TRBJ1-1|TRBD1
CASSPGTGGTLAEAFF
TGTGCCAGCAGCCCCGGGACAGGGGGCACCTTGGCTGAAGCTTTCTTT
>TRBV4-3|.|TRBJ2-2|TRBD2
CASSPGLAGGVPGELFF
TGCGCCAGCAGCCCAGGACTAGCGGGAGGTGTTCCCGGGGAGCTGTTTTTT
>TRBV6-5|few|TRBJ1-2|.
CASSEDNYGYTF
TGTGCCAGCAGCGAGGATAACTATGGCTACACCTTC
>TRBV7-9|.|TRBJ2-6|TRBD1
CASSDRVAGANVLTF
TGTGCCAGCAGCGACAGGGTTGCTGGGGCCAACGTCCTGACTTTC
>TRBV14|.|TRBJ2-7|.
CASSHGWGAAAEQYF
TGTGCCAGCAGCCACGGCTGGGGGGCCGCCGCCGAGCAGTACTTC
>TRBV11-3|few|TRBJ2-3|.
CASSLEIRDGGTDTQYF
TGTGCCAGCAGCCTAGAGATCCGGGACGGTGGCACAGATACGCAGTATTTT
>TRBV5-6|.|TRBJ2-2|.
CASSLFTSNTGELFF
TGTGCCAGCAGCTTGTTCACCTCGAACACCGGGGAGCTGTTTTTT
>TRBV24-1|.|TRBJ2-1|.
CATSDRLPTYPNEQFF
TGTGCCACCAGTGACCGCCTGCCCACATACCCGAATGAGCAGTTCTTC
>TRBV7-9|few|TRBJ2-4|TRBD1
CASSLGRGWNIQYF
TGTGCCAGCAGCTTAGGCAGGGGGTGGAACATTCAGTACTTC
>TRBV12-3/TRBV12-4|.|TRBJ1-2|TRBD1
CASSPDRSVGYTF
TGTGCCAGCAGTCCGGACAGGTCGGTTGGCTACACCTTC
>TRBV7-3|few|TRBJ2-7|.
CASSLTSGGTYEQYF
TGTGCCAGCAGCTTAACTAGCGGAGGTACCTACGAGCAGTACTTC
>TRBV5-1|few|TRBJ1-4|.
CASSPRQVDEKLFF
TGCGCCAGCAGCCCCCGACAGGTTGATGAAAAACTGTTTTTT
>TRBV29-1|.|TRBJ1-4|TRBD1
CSVEPPGTGNEKLFF
TGCAGCGTTGAACCGCCTGGGACAGGGAATGAAAAACTGTTTTTT
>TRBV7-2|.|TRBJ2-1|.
CASSLGPPGLGEQFF
TGTGCCAGCAGCTTAGGCCCCCCAGGGTTGGGAGAGCAGTTCTTC
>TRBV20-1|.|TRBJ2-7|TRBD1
CSARGRGNEQYF
TGCAGTGCGAGGGGGCGAGGAAACGAGCAGTACTTC
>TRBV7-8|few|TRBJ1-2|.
CASSLGGTDYGYTF
TGTGCCAGCAGCTTAGGCGGGACGGATTATGGCTACACCTTC